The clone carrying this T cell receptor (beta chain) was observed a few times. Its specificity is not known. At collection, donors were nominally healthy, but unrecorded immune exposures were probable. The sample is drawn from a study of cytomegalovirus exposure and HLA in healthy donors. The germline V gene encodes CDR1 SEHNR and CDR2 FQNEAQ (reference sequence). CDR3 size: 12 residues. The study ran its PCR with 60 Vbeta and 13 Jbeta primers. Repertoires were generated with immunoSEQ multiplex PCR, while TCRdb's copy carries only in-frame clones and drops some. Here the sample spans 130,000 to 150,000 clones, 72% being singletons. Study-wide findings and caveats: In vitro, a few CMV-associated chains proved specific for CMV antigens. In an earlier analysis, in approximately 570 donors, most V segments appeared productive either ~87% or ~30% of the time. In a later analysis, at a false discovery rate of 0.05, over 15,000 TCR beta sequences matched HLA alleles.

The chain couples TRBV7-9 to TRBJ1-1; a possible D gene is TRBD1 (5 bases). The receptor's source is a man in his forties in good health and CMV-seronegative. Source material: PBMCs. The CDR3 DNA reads TGTTCCATACTCCGGGGGGACACTGAAGCTTTCTTT. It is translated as CSILRGDTEAFF.